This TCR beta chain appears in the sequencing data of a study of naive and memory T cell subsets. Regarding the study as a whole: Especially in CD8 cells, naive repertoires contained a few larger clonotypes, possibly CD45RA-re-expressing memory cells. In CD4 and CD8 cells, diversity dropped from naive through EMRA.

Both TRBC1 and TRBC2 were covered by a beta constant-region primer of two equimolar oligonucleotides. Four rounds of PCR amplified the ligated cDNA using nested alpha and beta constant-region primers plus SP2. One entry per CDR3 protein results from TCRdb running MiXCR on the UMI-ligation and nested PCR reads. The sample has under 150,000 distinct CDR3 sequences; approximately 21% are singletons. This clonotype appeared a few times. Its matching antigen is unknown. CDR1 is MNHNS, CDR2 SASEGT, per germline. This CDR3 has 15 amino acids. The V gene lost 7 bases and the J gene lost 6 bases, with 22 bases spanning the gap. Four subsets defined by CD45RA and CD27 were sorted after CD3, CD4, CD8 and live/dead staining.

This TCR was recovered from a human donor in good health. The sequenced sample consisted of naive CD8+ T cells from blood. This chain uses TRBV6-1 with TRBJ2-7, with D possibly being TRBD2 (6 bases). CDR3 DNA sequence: TGTGCCAGCACCGAATTCCCACCCGGGAGTGGCGAGCAGTACTTC. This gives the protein CASTEFPPGSGEQYF.